This TCR beta chain was recovered during a study of T cell changes during pregnancy in multiple sclerosis. Trimming left V 0 bases short and J 1 base short, with 10 bases between. The CDR3 length is 15 residues. CDR1 is SGDLS, CDR2 YYNGEE, per germline. The data were produced by immunoSEQ multiplex PCR, yet TCRdb's version contains in-frame clones alone and is incomplete. The sample lists about 42,000 clones; approximately 90% were seen once. This clone was found a few times. The specimen was CD4+ T cells from peripheral blood mononuclear cells, collected in the second trimester of pregnancy. This sequence joins TRBV9 and TRBJ1-2; perhaps TRBD1 as D (5 bases). This TCR was recovered from a female donor with multiple sclerosis, enrolled in a pregnancy study. CDR3 in amino acids: CASSVGGTLNYGYTF. As DNA, the CDR3 is TGTGCCAGCAGCGTAGGAGGGACTCTTAACTATGGCTACACCTTC. Full variable domain (remainder filled in from reference TRBV9 and TRBJ1-2): DSGVTQTPKHLITATGQRVTLRCSPRSGDLSVYWYQQSLDQGLQFLIQYYNGEERAKGNILERFSAQQFPDLHSELNLSSLELGDSALYFCASSVGGTLNYGYTFGSGTRLTVV.